These T cell receptor beta chains were read from a single sample in a study of blood T cells in healthy people across ages. From the 5' RACE reads, TCRdb called clonotypes with MiXCR, one entry per CDR3 protein. Of about 650,000 distinct CDR3 sequences in the sample, approximately 52% were seen once. Sample: blood. These receptors were obtained from a woman aged 80 or over in good health. The CDR3 runs from the conserved cysteine through the conserved F or W. A D gene is named only where the DNA matches it firmly.

V	D	J	CDR3
TRBV9	TRBD2	TRBJ2-5	CASSQGRGVQETQYF
TRBV12-3/TRBV12-4	TRBD1	TRBJ1-6	CASSAGTGLSPLHF
TRBV20-1	.	TRBJ2-1	CSARLGVLRNEQFF
TRBV6-5	TRBD2	TRBJ2-1	CASSYTSGRSYNEQFF
TRBV7-2	.	TRBJ1-2	CASSLDLHRGYTF
TRBV25-1	TRBD1	.	CASSEQGDIYEQYF
TRBV28	.	TRBJ2-3	CASSSSGSGADTRYF
TRBV10-3	TRBD1	TRBJ2-3	CAIGRDRGTDTQYF
TRBV28	TRBD2	TRBJ2-3	CASSLFGTSGASTDTQYF
TRBV7-2	TRBD1	TRBJ1-6	CASSPGQGVLSSPLHF
TRBV20-1	.	TRBJ2-7	CSARGGRNSGYEQYF
TRBV9	TRBD2	.	CASALLAGGYNEQYF
TRBV28	.	TRBJ2-7	CASSFRAYEQYF
TRBV11-2	.	TRBJ2-1	CASRAGTSGFNEQFF
TRBV20-1	.	TRBJ2-7	CSGGPDPYEQYF
TRBV10-3	.	TRBJ2-3	CAISDRHGTDTQYF
TRBV18	.	TRBJ2-1	CASSPQESPLFF
TRBV20-1	.	TRBJ2-3	CSATRLDTQYF
TRBV9	.	TRBJ2-3	CASSSQRVFQGDTQYF
TRBV20-1	.	TRBJ2-5	CSAREGGTIQYF
TRBV5-1	TRBD2	TRBJ2-1	CASSLLAERYNEQFF
TRBV7-2	TRBD1	TRBJ2-7	CASSRQGSASEQYF
TRBV7-9	.	TRBJ1-1	CASSLGGGGGTEAFF
TRBV20-1	TRBD2	TRBJ2-1	CSALGTSGSYNEQFF
TRBV11-2	.	TRBJ1-1	CASSAGIRGNTEAFF
TRBV27	.	TRBJ2-3	CASSFGGPVKNTQYF
TRBV9	.	TRBJ2-1	CASGRDWSYNEQFF
TRBV2	.	TRBJ2-3	CASSELEINTDTQYF
TRBV6-5	TRBD1	.	CASSYSPTGGNYEQYF
TRBV24-1	TRBD1	TRBJ1-5	CATSDRGQGFNQPRHF
TRBV28	TRBD2	TRBJ2-7	CASSLLAGGGLEQYF
TRBV6-5	.	TRBJ1-1	CASSYEENTEAFF
TRBV9	.	TRBJ1-1	CASSVALQNTEAFF
TRBV11-2	TRBD2	TRBJ2-5	CASSLLAGGRAETQYF
TRBV25-1	TRBD1	TRBJ2-7	CASSEYYGTAYEQYF